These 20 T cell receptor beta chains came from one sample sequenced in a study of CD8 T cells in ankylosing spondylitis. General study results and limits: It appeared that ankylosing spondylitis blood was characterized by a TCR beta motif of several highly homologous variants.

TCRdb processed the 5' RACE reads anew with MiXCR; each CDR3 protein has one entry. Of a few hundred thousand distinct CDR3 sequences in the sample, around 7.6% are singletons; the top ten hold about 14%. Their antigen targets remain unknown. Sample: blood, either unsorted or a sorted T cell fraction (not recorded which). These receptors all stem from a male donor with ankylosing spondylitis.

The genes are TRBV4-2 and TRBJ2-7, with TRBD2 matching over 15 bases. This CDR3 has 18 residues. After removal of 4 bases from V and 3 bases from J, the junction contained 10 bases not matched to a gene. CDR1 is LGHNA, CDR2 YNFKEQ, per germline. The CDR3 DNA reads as TGTGCCAGCAGCCGATCCGGGACTAGCGGGAGGACAAACTACGAGCAGTACTTC. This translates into CASSRSGTSGRTNYEQYF.

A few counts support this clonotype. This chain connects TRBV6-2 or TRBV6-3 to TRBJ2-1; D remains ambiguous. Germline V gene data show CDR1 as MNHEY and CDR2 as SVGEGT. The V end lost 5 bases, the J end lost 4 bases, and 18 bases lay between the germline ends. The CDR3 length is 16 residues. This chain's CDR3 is CASSTIIDSAYNEQFF. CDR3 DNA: TGTGCCAGCAGTACAATTATAGATTCCGCTTACAATGAGCAGTTCTTC.

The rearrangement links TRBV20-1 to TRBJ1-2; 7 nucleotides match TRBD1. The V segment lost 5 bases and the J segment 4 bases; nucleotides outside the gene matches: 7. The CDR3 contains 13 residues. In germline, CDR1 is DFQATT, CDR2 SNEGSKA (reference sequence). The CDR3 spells CSADRQGLYGYTF. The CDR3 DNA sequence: TGCAGTGCTGACCGACAGGGCCTCTATGGCTACACCTTC.

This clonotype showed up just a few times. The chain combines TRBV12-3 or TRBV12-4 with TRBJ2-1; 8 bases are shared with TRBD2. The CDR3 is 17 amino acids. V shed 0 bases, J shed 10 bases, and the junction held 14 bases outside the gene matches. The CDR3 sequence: CASSLAYSGADFREQFF. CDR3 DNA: TGTGCCAGCAGTTTAGCTTATAGCGGGGCTGATTTCAGGGAGCAGTTCTTC.

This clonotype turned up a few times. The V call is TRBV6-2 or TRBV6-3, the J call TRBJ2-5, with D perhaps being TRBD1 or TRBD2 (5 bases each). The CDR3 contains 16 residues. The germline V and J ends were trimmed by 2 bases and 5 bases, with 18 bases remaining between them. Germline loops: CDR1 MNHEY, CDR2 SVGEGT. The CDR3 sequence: CASSYLPGTGRETQYF. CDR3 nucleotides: TGTGCCAGCAGTTACCTTCCCGGGACCGGACGGGAGACCCAGTACTTC.

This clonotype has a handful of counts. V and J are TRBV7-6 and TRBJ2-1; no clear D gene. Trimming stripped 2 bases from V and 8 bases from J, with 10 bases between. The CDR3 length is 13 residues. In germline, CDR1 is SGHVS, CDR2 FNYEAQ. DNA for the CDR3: TGTGCCAGCAGCTTATATTCCACCGATGAGCAGTTCTTC. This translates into CASSLYSTDEQFF.

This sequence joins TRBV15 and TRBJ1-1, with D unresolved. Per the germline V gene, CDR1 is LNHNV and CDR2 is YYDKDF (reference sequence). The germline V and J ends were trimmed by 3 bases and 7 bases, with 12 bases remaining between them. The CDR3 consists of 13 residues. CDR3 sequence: CATSRDYPGEAFF. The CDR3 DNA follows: TGTGCCACCAGCAGGGATTACCCTGGTGAAGCTTTCTTT. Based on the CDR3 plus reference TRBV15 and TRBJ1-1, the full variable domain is DAMVIQNPRYQVTQFGKPVTLSCSQTLNHNVMYWYQQKSSQAPKLLFHYYDKDFNNEADTPDNFQSRRPNTSFCFLDIRSPGLGDTAMYLCATSRDYPGEAFFGQGTRLTVV.

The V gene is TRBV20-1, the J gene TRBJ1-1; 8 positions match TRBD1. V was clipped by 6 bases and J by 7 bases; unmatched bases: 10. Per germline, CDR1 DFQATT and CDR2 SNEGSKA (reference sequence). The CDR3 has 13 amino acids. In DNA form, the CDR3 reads TGCAGTGCCAGGACAGGGTGGCATGGTGAAGCTTTCTTT. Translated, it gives CSARTGWHGEAFF.

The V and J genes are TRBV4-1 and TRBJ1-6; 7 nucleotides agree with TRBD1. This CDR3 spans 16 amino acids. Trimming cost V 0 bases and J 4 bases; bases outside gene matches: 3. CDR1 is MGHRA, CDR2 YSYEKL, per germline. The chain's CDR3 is CASSQDQGQYNSPLHF. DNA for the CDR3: TGCGCCAGCAGCCAAGATCAGGGACAGTATAATTCACCCCTCCACTTT.

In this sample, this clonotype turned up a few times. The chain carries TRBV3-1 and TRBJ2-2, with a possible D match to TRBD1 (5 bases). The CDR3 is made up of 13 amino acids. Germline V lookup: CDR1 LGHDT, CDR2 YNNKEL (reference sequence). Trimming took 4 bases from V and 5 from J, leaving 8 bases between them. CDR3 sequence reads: CASSRQGTGELFF. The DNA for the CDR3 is TGTGCCAGCAGCCGGCAGGGAACCGGGGAGCTGTTTTTT. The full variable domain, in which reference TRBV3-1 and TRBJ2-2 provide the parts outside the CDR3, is DTAVSQTPKYLVTQMGNDKSIKCEQNLGHDTMYWYKQDSKKFLKIMFSYNNKELIINETVPNRFSPKSPDKAHLNLHINSLELGDSAVYFCASSRQGTGELFFGEGSRLTVL.

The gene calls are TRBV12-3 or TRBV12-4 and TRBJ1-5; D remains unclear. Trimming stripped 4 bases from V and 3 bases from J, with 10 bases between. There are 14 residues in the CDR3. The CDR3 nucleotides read TGTGCCAGCAGTTCGGGCAGGTACAATCAGCCCCAGCATTTT. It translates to CASSSGRYNQPQHF.

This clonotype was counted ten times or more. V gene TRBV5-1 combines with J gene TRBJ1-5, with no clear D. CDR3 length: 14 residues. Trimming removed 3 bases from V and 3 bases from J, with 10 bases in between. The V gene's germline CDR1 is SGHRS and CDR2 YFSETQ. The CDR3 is CASSSGLNNQPQHF. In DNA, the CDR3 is TGCGCCAGCAGCTCCGGCTTGAACAATCAGCCCCAGCATTTT. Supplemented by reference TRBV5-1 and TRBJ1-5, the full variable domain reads KAGVTQTPRYLIKTRGQQVTLSCSPISGHRSVSWYQQTPGQGLQFLFEYFSETQRNKGNFPGRFSGRQFSNSRSEMNVSTLELGDSALYLCASSSGLNNQPQHFGDGTRLSIL.

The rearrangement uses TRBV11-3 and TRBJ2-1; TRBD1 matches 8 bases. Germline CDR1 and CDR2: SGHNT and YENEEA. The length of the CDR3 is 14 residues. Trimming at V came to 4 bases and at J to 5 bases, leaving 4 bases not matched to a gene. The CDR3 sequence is CASSSGQGHNEQFF. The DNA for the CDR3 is TGTGCCAGCAGCTCAGGACAGGGCCACAATGAGCAGTTCTTC.

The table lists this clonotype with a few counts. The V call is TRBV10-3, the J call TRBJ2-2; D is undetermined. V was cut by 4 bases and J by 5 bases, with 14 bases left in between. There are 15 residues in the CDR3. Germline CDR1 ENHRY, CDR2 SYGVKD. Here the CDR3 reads CAISAKATETGELFF. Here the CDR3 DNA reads TGTGCCATCAGTGCCAAGGCTACGGAGACCGGGGAGCTGTTTTTT.

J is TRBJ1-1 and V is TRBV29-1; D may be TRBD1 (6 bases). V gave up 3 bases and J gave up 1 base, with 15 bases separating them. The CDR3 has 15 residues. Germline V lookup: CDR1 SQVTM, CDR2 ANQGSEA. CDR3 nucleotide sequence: TGCAGCGTTGACGTACAGGGTGGAGAGAACACTGAAGCTTTCTTT. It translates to CSVDVQGGENTEAFF.

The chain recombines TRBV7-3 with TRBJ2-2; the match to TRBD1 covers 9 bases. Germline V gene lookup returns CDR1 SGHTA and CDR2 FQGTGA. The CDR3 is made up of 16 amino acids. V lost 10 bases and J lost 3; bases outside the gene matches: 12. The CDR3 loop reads CATAVSGQGDTGELFF. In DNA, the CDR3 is TGTGCCACCGCCGTATCGGGACAGGGCGACACCGGGGAGCTGTTTTTT.

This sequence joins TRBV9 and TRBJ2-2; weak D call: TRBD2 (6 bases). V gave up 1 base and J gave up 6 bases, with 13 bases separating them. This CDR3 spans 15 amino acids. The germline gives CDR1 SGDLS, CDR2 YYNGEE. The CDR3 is CASSVTGDQAGELFF. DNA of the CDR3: TGTGCCAGCAGCGTAACGGGGGACCAAGCCGGGGAGCTGTTTTTT. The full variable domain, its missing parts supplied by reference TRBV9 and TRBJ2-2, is DSGVTQTPKHLITATGQRVTLRCSPRSGDLSVYWYQQSLDQGLQFLIQYYNGEERAKGNILERFSAQQFPDLHSELNLSSLELGDSALYFCASSVTGDQAGELFFGEGSRLTVL.

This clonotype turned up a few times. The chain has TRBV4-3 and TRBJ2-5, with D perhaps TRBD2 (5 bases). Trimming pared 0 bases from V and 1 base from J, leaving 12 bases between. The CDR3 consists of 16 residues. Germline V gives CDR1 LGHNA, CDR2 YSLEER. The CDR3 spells CASSQDLVAFQETQYF. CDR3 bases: TGCGCCAGCAGCCAAGACCTTGTAGCGTTCCAAGAGACCCAGTACTTC.

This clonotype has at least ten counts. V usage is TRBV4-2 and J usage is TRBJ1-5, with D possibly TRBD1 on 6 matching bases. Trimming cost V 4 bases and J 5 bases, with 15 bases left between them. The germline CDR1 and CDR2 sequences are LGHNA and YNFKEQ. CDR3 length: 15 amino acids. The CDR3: CASSPTDRSYQPQHF. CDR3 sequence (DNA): TGTGCCAGCAGCCCAACCGACAGGTCCTATCAGCCCCAGCATTTT.

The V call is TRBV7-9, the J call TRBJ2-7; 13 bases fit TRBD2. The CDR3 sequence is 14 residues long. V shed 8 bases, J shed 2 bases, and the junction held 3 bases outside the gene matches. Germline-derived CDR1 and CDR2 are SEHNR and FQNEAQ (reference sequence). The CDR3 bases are TGTGCCAGCTTACTAGCGGGAGGGCCCTACGAGCAGTACTTC. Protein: CASLLAGGPYEQYF.